This entry is about one TCR beta chain. The antigen is unknown. The data originate from a study of cytomegalovirus exposure and HLA in healthy donors. General study results and limits: A missense variant in DCLRE1C was later tied to TCR beta V- and J-gene trimming. Analysis performed later showed TCR beta chains linked to HLA being more clonally expanded than equally common others. Sequencing had likely introduced a cluster of highly shared sequence variants as an artifact. The investigators catalogued 150 or so TCR beta chains as cytomegalovirus-associated.

The PCR made use of 60 Vbeta and 13 Jbeta primers. The repertoire was sequenced with immunoSEQ multiplex PCR; TCRdb's copy has only in-frame clones and lacks some. The sample shows approximately 160,000 clones, approximately 82% of them seen only once. CDR1 is SGHVS, CDR2 FQNEAQ, per germline. The CDR3 totals 12 residues. V lost 6 bases to trimming and J lost 9 bases, with 12 bases between them. The clonotype originates from a male donor in good health and CMV-seronegative. The chain links TRBV7-8 to TRBJ2-1; D unclear. The specimen was PBMCs. DNA for the CDR3: TGTGCCAGCAGTTTCCTAGTTGGTGAGCAGTTCTTC. It is translated as CASSFLVGEQFF.